The subject of this entry is one TCR beta chain. This clone's antigen is unknown. No base quality values were provided; no much bigger clone lies one nucleotide off. The cysteine opens and the phenylalanine closes a CDR3 of 16 amino acids. The DNA shown is the 48-base CDR3, in frame from base 1. V is reduced by 4 bases and J by 1 base, leaving a spacing of 15 bases between them. The germline V gene gives CDR1 as SGHDT and CDR2 as YYEEEE. The collaborating institutions used their own protocols to collect whole blood in K2EDTA tubes. Collaborator samples were shipped for TCRbeta analysis as frozen whole blood, isolated PBMCs, or DNA extracted from either sample type. This entry comes from a study of blood T cell repertoires in COVID-19 (dated by TCRdb to about 2020). Context from the whole study: The collaborator samples originated in the United States, Italy and Spain and spanned the acute and convalescent phases of COVID-19. Nearly every sample came with metadata listing a de-identified subject ID, COVID-19 status, age in years and sex. The prospective study material was composed of cDNA or gDNA derived from T cells, B-cell-depleted T cells, or PBMCs. HLA class I and class II types, where available, came from metadata supplied by the sample provider rather than from assay-based typing. Samples were obtained from the ongoing ImmuneRACE study (first 160 participants) and from 1,254 subjects provided by 6 global collaborators. A freely available public database, intended as a resource for researchers studying the immune response to SARS-CoV-2, is where the repertoires were released. Deeply sampled blood TCRbeta repertoires from subjects exposed to, actively infected with, or recovered from COVID-19 were included in the dataset. Beyond this particular receptor, the publication reports: Clinical and demographic metadata were provided uncurated, with the amount varying by source and participant.

The immunoSEQ Assay, a bias-controlled multiplex PCR, was used to amplify TCRbeta CDR3 regions from genomic DNA. The study's processing was this. The number of nucleated cells in each sample was estimated from the amplification of reference gene primers within the assay. To quantify the absolute abundance of each unique TCRbeta CDR3 rearrangement, sequence reads were collapsed and filtered. For each sample, productive Simpson clonality was calculated as the square root of Simpson's diversity index across productive rearrangements. Not all clones reach the TCRdb copy of this immuneACCESS table, which keeps in-frame sequences only. Checked studies attribute under half of the gap to unresolved V genes and leave the rest unexplained. The DNA gave D and trimming, while V, J and clone size come from that table. The sample includes 90,000 to 150,000 clones, with around three quarters observed a single time. The ten largest clones add up to almost 4% of the sample.

The chain couples TRBV5-6 to TRBJ1-3; 5 matching bases give a weak D call of TRBD1. The clonotype was recovered from an elderly woman with acute or convalescent COVID-19. The sequenced sample was peripheral blood. The CDR3 amino acid sequence is: CASSPRQWPSGNTIYF. The nucleotide sequence reads as follows: TGTGCCAGCAGCCCACGACAGTGGCCTTCTGGAAACACCATATATTTT.